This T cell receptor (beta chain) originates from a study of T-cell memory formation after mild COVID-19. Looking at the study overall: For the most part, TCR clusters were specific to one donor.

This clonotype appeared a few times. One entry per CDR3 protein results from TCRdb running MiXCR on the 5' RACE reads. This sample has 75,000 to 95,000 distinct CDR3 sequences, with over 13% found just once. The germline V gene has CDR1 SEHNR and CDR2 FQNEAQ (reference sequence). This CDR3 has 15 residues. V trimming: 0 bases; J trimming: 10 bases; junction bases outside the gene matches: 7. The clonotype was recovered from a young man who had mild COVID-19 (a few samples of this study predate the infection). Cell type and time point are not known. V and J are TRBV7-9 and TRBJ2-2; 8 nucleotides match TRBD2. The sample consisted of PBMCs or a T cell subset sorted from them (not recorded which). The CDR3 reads CASSLARRGVPELFF. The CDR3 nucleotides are TGTGCCAGCAGCTTAGCGAGGCGGGGGGTCCCGGAGCTGTTTTTT.